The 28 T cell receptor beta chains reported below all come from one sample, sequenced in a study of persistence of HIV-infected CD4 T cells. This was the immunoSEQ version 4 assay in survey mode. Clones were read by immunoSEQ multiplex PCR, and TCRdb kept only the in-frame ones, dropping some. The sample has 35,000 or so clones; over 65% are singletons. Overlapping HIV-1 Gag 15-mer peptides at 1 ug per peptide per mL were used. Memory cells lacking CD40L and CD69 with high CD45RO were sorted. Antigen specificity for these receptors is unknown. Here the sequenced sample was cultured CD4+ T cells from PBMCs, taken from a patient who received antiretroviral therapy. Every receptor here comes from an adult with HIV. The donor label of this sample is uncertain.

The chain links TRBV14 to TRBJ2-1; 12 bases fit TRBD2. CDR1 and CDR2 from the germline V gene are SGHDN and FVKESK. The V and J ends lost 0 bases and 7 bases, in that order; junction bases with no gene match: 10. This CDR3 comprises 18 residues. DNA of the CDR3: TGTGCCAGCAGCCAAGATCTGCGGCTAGCGGGGGGGCGGAATGAGCAGTTCTTC. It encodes CASSQDLRLAGGRNEQFF.

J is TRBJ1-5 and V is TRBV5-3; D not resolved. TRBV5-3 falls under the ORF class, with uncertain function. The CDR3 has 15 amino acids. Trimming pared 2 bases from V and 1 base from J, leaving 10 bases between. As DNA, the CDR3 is TGTGCCAGAAGCTTAATGGGTGGCAGCAATCAGCCCCAGCATTTT. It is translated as CARSLMGGSNQPQHF.

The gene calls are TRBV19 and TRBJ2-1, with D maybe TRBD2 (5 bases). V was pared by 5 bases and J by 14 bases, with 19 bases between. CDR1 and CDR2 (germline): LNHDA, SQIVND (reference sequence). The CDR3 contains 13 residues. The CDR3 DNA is TGTGCCAGTAGTCTACATGATACTAGTGTGGAGTTCTTC. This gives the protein CASSLHDTSVEFF.

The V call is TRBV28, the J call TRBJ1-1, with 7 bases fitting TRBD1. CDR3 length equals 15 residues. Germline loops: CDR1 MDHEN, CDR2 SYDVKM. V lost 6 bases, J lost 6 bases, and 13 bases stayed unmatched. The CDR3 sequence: CASRPDDREYAEAFF. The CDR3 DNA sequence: TGTGCCAGCAGACCAGACGACAGGGAATACGCTGAAGCTTTCTTT.

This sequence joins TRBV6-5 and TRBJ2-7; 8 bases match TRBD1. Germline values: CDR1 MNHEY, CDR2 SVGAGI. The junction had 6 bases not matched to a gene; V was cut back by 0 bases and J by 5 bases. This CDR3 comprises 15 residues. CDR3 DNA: TGTGCCAGCAGTTACTCGAGGGACAGGCTCGACGAGCAGTACTTC. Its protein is CASSYSRDRLDEQYF.

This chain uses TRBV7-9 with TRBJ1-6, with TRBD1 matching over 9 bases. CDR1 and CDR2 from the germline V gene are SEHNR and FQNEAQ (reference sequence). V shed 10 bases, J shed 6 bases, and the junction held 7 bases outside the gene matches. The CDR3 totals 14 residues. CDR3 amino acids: CATPGTGINSPLHF. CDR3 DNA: TGTGCCACCCCCGGGACAGGGATTAATTCACCCCTCCACTTT. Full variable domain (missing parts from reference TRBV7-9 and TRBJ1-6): DTGVSQNPRHKITKRGQNVTFRCDPISEHNRLYWYRQTLGQGPEFLTYFQNEAQLEKSRLLSDRFSAERPKGSFSTLEIQRTEQGDSAMYLCATPGTGINSPLHFGNGTRLTVT.

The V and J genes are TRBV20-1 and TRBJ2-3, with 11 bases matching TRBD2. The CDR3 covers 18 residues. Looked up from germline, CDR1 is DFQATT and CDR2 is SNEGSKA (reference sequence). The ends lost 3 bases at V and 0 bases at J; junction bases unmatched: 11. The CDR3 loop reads CSASRLAGGPTSTDTQYF. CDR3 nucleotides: TGCAGTGCTAGTCGGCTAGCGGGGGGCCCAACGAGCACAGATACGCAGTATTTT.

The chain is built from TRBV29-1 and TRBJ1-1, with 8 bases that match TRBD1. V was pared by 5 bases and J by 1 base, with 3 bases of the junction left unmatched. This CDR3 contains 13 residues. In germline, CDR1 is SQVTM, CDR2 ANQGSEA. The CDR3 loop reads CSVWTGPNTEAFF. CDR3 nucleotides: TGCAGCGTTTGGACAGGGCCGAACACTGAAGCTTTCTTT. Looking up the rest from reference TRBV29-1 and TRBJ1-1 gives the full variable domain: SAVISQKPSRDICQRGTSLTIQCQVDSQVTMMFWYRQQPGQSLTLIATANQGSEATYESGFVIDKFPISRPNLTFSTLTVSNMSPEDSSIYLCSVWTGPNTEAFFGQGTRLTVV.

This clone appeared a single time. CDR3 nucleotides: TGCGCCAGCAGCTTGGAGAGGGGGACTAGCGGGGTGAACACAGATACGCAGTATTTT. It specifies CASSLERGTSGVNTDTQYF. This chain connects TRBV5-1 to TRBJ2-3, with TRBD2 matching over 13 bases. The length of the CDR3 is 19 residues. J lost 2 bases, V lost 0 bases, and 9 bases had no gene match. Germline lookup yields CDR1 SGHRS and CDR2 YFSETQ.

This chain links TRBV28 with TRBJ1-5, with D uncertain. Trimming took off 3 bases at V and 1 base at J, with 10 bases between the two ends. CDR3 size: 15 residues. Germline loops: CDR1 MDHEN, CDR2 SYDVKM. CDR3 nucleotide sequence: TGTGCCAGCAGTTTCGCCGGGGTAAGCAATCAGCCCCAGCATTTT. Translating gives CASSFAGVSNQPQHF.

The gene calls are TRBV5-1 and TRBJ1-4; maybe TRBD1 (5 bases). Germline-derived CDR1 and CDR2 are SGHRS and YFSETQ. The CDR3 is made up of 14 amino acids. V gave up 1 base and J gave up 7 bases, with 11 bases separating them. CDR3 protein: CASSLLQGTEKLFF. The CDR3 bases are TGCGCCAGCAGCTTGCTCCAAGGGACTGAAAAACTGTTTTTT.

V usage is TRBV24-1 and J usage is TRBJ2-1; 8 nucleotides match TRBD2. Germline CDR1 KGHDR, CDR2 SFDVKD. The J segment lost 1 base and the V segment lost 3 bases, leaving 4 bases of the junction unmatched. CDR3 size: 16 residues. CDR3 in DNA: TGTGCCACCAGTGATAGTGCGGGGGGTTCCTACAATGAGCAGTTCTTC. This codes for CATSDSAGGSYNEQFF.

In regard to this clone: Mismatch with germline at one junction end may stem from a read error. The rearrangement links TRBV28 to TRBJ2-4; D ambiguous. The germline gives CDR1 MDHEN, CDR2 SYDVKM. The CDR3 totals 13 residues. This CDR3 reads CASLRSAQNIQYF. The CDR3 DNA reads TGTGCCAGCCTCAGATCAGCCCAAAACATTCAGTACTTC. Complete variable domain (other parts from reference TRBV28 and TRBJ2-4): DVKVTQSSRYLVKRTGEKVFLECVQDMDHENMFWYRQDPGLGLRLIYFSYDVKMKEKGDIPEGYSVSREKKERFSLILESASTNQTSMYLCASLRSAQNIQYFGAGTRLSVL.

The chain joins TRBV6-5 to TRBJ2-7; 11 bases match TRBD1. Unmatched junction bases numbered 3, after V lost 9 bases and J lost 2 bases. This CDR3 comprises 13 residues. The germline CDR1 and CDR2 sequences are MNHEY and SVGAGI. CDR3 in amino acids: CASRGQGAYEQYF. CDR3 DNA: TGTGCCAGTAGGGGACAGGGGGCCTACGAGCAGTACTTC.

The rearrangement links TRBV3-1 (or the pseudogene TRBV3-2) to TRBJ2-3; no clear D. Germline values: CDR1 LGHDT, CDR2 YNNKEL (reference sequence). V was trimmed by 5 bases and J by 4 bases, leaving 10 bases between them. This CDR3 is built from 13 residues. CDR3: CASSFSAADTQYF. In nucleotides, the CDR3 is TGTGCCAGCAGCTTTTCAGCCGCAGATACGCAGTATTTT.

CDR3 coding DNA: TGTGCCATCAGTGAGGGTGGCACGGTAGGTCGGGCTTTCTTT. It specifies CAISEGGTVGRAFF. The genes are TRBV10-3 and TRBJ1-1, with no clear D. V lost 2 bases and J 11 bases, leaving 18 bases between the germline ends. The germline CDR1 and CDR2 sequences are ENHRY and SYGVKD. The CDR3 contains 14 residues.

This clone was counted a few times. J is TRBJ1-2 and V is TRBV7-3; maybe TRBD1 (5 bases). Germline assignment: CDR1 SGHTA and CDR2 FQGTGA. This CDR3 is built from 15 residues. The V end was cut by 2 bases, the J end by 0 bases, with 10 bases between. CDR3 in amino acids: CASSLLGTSNYGYTF. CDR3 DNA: TGTGCCAGCAGCTTATTGGGGACCTCTAACTATGGCTACACCTTC.

CDR3 sequence: CSVGSGLVTGELFF. The CDR3 nucleotides read TGCAGCGTTGGGTCGGGTTTAGTCACCGGGGAGCTGTTTTTT. J is TRBJ2-2 and V is TRBV29-1, with D hard to call. V was pared by 4 bases and J by 4 bases, with 13 bases between. The CDR3 runs 14 residues. Germline CDR1 is SQVTM and CDR2 is ANQGSEA.

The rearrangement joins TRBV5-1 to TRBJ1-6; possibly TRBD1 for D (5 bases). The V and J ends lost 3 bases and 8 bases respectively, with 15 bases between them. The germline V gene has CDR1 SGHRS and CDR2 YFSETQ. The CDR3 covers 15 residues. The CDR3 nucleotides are TGCGCCAGCAGCTCAGGGCTAATCTGGGATTCACCCCTCCACTTT. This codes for CASSSGLIWDSPLHF.

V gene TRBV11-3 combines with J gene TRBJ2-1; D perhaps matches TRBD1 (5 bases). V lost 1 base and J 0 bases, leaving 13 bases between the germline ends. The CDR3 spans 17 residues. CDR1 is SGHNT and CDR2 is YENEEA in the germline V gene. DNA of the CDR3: TGTGCCAGCAGCTTAGGGGAAGGGGTAAGCTCCTACAATGAGCAGTTCTTC. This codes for CASSLGEGVSSYNEQFF.

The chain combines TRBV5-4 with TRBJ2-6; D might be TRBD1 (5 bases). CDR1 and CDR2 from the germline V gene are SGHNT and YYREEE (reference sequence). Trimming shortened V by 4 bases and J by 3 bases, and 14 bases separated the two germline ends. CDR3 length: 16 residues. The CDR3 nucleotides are TGTGCCAGCAGCCGACAGATTCTTTTTGGGGCCAACGTCCTGACTTTC. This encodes CASSRQILFGANVLTF.

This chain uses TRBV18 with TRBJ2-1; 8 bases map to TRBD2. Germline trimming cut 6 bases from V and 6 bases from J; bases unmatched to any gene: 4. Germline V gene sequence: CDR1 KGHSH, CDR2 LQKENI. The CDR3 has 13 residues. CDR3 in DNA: TGTGCCAGCTCGCCCGGGGGGGTCAATGAGCAGTTCTTC. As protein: CASSPGGVNEQFF.

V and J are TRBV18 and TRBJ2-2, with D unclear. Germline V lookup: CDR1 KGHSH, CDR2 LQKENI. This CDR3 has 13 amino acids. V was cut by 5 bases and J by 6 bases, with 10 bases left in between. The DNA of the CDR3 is TGTGCCAGCTCAGCGACTTGGCCCGGGGAGCTGTTTTTT. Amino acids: CASSATWPGELFF.

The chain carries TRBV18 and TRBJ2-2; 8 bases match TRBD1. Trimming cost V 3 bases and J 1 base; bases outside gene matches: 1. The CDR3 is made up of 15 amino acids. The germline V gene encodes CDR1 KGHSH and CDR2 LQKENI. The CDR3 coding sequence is TGTGCCAGCTCACCCGACAGGGGGAACACCGGGGAGCTGTTTTTT. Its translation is CASSPDRGNTGELFF.

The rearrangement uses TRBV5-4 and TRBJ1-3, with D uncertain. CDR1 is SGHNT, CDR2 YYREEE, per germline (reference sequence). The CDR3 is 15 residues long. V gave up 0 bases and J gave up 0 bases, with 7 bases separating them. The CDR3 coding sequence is TGTGCCAGCAGCTTGGCGACGGGCTCTGGAAACACCATATATTTT. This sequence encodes CASSLATGSGNTIYF.

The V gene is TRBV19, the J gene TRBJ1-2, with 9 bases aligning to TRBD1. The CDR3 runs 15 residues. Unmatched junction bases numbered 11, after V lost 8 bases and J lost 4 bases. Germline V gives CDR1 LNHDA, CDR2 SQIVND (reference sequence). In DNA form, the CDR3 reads TGTGCCAGTCAGACCGGGACAGGGTCGATCTATGGCTACACCTTC. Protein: CASQTGTGSIYGYTF.

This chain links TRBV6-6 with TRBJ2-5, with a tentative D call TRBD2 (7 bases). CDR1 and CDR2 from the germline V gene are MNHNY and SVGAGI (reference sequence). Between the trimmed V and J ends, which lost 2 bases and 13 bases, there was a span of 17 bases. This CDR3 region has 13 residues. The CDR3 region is CASSYNGGRGRYF. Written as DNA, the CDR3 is TGTGCCAGCAGTTACAACGGGGGGCGCGGGAGGTACTTC.

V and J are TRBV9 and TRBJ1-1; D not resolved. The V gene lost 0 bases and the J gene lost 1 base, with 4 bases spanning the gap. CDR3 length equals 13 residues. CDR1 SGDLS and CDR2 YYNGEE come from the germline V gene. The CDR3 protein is CASSVDANTEAFF. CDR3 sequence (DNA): TGTGCCAGCAGCGTAGACGCGAACACTGAAGCTTTCTTT.